Following are 9 T cell receptor beta chains from one sample sequenced in a study of control samples from healthy donors and cancer patients (dated by TCRdb to the early 2020s). Library prep was done by the immunoSEQ multiplex PCR assay. In its TCRdb copy, this immuneACCESS table keeps in-frame sequences only and misses some clones. Where compared with another copy, unresolved V genes explain less than half of these, and the others have no known cause. This sample is represented by approximately 70,000 clones; roughly 86% of them were singletons. The leading ten clones occupy 2% to 2.5% of the sample. Input material: PBMCs. All receptors come from a woman aged 50 to 60 with head and neck cancer.

The chain combines TRBV5-8 with TRBJ1-2; 9 bases are a match to TRBD1. Trimming removed 4 bases from V and 3 bases from J; junction bases left unmatched: 10. The V gene's germline CDR1 is SGHTS and CDR2 YDEGEE. CDR3 length: 16 amino acids. The CDR3, as DNA: TGTGCCAGCAGCCGGACAGGGGCTTCTGGGTACTATGGCTACACCTTC. Translated: CASSRTGASGYYGYTF. Full variable domain (missing parts from reference TRBV5-8 and TRBJ1-2): EAGVTQSPTHLIKTRGQQATLRCSPISGHTSVYWYQQALGLGLQFLLWYDEGEERNRGNFPPRFSGRQFPNYSSELNVNALELEDSALYLCASSRTGASGYYGYTFGSGTRLTVV.

The chain links TRBV10-3 to TRBJ1-1; 9 nucleotides line up with TRBD1. Losses at the gene ends were 0 bases for V and 3 bases for J; bases not matched to a gene: 8. The germline V gene encodes CDR1 ENHRY and CDR2 SYGVKD. The length of the CDR3 is 17 residues. CDR3 sequence: CAISESHHRGPDTEAFF. As DNA, the CDR3 is TGTGCCATCAGTGAGTCCCACCACAGGGGGCCGGACACTGAAGCTTTCTTT.

The V and J genes are TRBV5-1 and TRBJ2-7; TRBD1 matches at 10 bases. V shed 2 bases and J 3 bases; nucleotides not matched to a gene: 2. Germline values: CDR1 SGHRS, CDR2 YFSETQ. This CDR3 spans 14 amino acids. CDR3: CASSFGTGVYEQYF. The CDR3, as DNA: TGCGCCAGCAGCTTCGGGACAGGGGTCTACGAGCAGTACTTC. The complete variable domain, with remaining parts taken from reference TRBV5-1 and TRBJ2-7, reads KAGVTQTPRYLIKTRGQQVTLSCSPISGHRSVSWYQQTPGQGLQFLFEYFSETQRNKGNFPGRFSGRQFSNSRSEMNVSTLELGDSALYLCASSFGTGVYEQYFGPGTRLTVT.

This chain links TRBV7-2 with TRBJ2-5; D is unresolved. This CDR3 contains 16 residues. V gave up 1 base and J gave up 4 bases, with 16 bases separating them. CDR1 is SGHTA and CDR2 is FQGNSA in the germline V gene. CDR3 in amino acids: CASSLDNSPGGETQYF. The DNA of the CDR3 is TGTGCCAGCAGCTTAGATAACTCACCTGGCGGAGAGACCCAGTACTTC.

This chain joins TRBV28 and TRBJ1-5; the D is unclear. This CDR3 contains 18 residues. Germline V gene lookup returns CDR1 MDHEN and CDR2 SYDVKM. Trimming took 3 bases from V and 4 from J, leaving 22 bases between them. CDR3 in amino acids: CASSFLAGSVLTNQPQHF. CDR3 sequence (DNA): TGTGCCAGCAGTTTTTTGGCCGGGTCAGTACTTACGAATCAGCCCCAGCATTTT.

The chain joins TRBV19 to TRBJ1-1; D not certain. The CDR3 loop spans 12 amino acids. Germline CDR1 LNHDA, CDR2 SQIVND (reference sequence). V was trimmed by 11 bases and J by 2 bases, leaving 12 bases between them. In DNA form, the CDR3 reads TGTGCCTCGATCCAAGGAAACACTGAAGCTTTCTTT. Its protein is CASIQGNTEAFF.

This chain uses TRBV7-2 with TRBJ2-1, with D tentatively TRBD2 (7 bases). Trimming took 8 bases from V and 10 from J, leaving 24 bases between them. The germline V gene has CDR1 SGHTA and CDR2 FQGNSA. This CDR3 has 15 residues. As DNA, the CDR3 is TGTGCCAGCGGCCACGCGGGGGCCCCCCGGGGAGAGCAGTTCTTC. Its protein product is CASGHAGAPRGEQFF.

V gene TRBV6-6 combines with J gene TRBJ1-1; D unclear. From germline, CDR1 is MNHNY and CDR2 SVGAGI (reference sequence). V dropped 2 bases and J dropped 1 base, with 5 bases sitting between them. CDR3 length: 13 amino acids. CDR3 DNA: TGTGCCAGCAGTTACGCAGGGAACACTGAAGCTTTCTTT. This codes for CASSYAGNTEAFF.

V is TRBV7-2 and J is TRBJ2-1, with D unresolved. CDR3 length: 15 amino acids. V lost 5 bases, J lost 0 bases, and 11 bases lay in between. CDR1 and CDR2 from the germline V gene are SGHTA and FQGNSA. The CDR3 bases are TGTGCCAGCAGCCCAGACCCTGGCTCCTACAATGAGCAGTTCTTC. It specifies CASSPDPGSYNEQFF.